The TCR beta chain under discussion was sequenced for a study of T cell responses to AZD1222 COVID-19 vaccine. Produced via immunoSEQ multiplex PCR; TCRdb's table is partial and in-frame only. The data contain around 86,000 clones, 90% of them singletons. Germline V gene sequence: CDR1 SQVTM, CDR2 ANQGSEA. Trimming removed 4 bases from V and 5 bases from J; junction bases left unmatched: 4. The CDR3 spans 12 residues. Findings and limits, study-wide: Every sample of the repertoires postdated the peak T cell response. Among spike-specific TCRs, nearly half reportedly target unmutated variant regions. Increases in Spike-specific TCR breadth and depth were seen after two AZD1222 doses.

Concerning this clone itself: The antigen remains unidentified.

This material consisted of peripheral blood, taken on day 0 of AZD1222 vaccination. The gene calls are TRBV29-1 and TRBJ1-1, with TRBD1 matching 7 bases. The receptor was derived from an adult in good health. This CDR3 is CSVGQGRTEAFF. Here the CDR3 DNA reads TGCAGCGTTGGACAGGGAAGGACTGAAGCTTTCTTT.